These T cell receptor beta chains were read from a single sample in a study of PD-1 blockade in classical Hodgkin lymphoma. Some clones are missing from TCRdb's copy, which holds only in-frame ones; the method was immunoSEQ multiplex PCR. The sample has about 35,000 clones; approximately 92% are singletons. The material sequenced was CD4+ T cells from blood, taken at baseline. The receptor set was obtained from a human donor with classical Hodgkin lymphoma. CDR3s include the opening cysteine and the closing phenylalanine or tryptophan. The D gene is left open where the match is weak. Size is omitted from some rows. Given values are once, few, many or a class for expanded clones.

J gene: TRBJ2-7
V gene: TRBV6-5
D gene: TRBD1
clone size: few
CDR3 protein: CASRRTGEQYF
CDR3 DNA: TGTGCCAGCAGACGGACAGGCGAGCAGTACTTC

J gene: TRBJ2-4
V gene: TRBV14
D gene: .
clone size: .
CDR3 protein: CASSQGAPWGAKNIQYF
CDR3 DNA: TGTGCCAGCAGCCAAGGCGCACCATGGGGAGCCAAAAACATTCAGTACTTC

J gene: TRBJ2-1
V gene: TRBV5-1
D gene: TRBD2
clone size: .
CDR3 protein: CASSSGGYGYNEQFF
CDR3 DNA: TGCGCCAGCAGCTCGGGGGGATATGGATACAATGAGCAGTTCTTC

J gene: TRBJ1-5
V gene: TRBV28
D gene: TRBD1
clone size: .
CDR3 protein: CASSRQGANSNQPQHF
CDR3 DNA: TGTGCCAGCAGCCGACAGGGGGCGAATAGCAATCAGCCCCAGCATTTT

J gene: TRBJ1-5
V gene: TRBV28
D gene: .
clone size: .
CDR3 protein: CASSQYSGTFQPQHF
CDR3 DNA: TGTGCCAGCAGTCAGTACTCCGGGACCTTTCAGCCCCAGCATTTT

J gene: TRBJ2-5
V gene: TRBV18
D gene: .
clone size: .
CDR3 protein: CASSRFLAGGVEEGTQYF
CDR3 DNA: TGTGCCAGCTCACGGTTCCTGGCCGGTGGTGTGGAGGAGGGGACCCAGTACTTC

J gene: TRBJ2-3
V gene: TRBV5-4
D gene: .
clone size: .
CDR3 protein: CASSPGVSVSGTQYF
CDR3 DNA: TGTGCCAGCAGCCCGGGGGTGTCCGTCAGTGGGACGCAGTATTTT

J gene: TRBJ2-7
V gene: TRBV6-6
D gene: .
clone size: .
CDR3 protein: CASSYDRLTKEQYF
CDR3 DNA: TGTGCCAGCAGTTACGATCGACTGACCAAAGAGCAGTACTTC

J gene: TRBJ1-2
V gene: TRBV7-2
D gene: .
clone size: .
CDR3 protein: CASNPFSTTDNYGYTF
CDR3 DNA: TGTGCCAGCAACCCATTCTCCACGACGGACAACTATGGCTACACCTTC

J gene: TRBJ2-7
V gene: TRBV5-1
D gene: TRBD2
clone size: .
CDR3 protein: CASRKSGTPYEQYF
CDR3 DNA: TGCGCCAGCAGGAAGAGCGGGACCCCCTACGAGCAGTACTTC

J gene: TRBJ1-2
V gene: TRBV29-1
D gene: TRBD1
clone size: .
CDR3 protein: CSVGDRGPEGYTF
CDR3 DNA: TGCAGCGTTGGGGACAGGGGGCCGGAGGGCTACACCTTC

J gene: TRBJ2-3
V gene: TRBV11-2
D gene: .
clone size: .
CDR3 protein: CASSLAGPDTQYF
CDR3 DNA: TGTGCCAGCAGCTTAGCAGGTCCCGATACGCAGTATTTT

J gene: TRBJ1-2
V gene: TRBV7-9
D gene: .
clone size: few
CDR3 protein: CASSLRDTPPQNF
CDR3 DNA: TGTGCCAGCAGCTTAAGGGACACTCCCCCTCAGAACTTC

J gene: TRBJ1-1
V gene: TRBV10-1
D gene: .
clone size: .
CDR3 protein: CASSESWKNTEAFF
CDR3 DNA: TGCGCCAGCAGTGAGTCTTGGAAGAACACTGAAGCTTTCTTT

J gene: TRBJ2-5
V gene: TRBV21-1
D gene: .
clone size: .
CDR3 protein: CASSKVDYTHLETQYF
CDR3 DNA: TGTGCCAGCAGCAAAGTAGATTACACCCACCTAGAGACCCAGTACTTC

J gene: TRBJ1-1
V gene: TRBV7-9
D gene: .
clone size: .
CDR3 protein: CASSLGRMNTEAFF
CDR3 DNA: TGTGCCAGCAGCTTAGGCAGAATGAACACTGAAGCTTTCTTT

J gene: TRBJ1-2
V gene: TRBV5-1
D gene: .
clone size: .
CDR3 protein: CASSLSPDGANYGYTF
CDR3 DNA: TGCGCCAGCAGCTTATCCCCGGACGGAGCTAACTATGGCTACACCTTC

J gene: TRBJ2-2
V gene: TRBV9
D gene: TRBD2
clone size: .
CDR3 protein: CASTFGASGLGELFF
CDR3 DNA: TGTGCCAGCACCTTCGGGGCTAGCGGGCTCGGGGAGCTGTTTTTT

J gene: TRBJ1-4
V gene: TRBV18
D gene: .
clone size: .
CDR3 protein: CASSPSSGVEEKLFF
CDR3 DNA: TGTGCCAGCTCACCCTCGTCCGGGGTGGAGGAAAAACTGTTTTTT

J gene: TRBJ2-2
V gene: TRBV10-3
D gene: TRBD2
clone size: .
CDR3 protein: CAISSSGDTGELFF
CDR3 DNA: TGTGCCATCAGTTCTAGCGGGGACACCGGGGAGCTGTTTTTT